These T cell receptor beta chains were read from a single sample in a study of blood T cells in healthy people across ages. TCRdb passed the 5' RACE reads through MiXCR, listing each CDR3 protein once. Of around 650,000 distinct CDR3 sequences in the sample, approximately 29% were seen once. Sequencing was done on a sample of blood. The receptors here all came from a woman older than 75 in good health. Both conserved end residues are part of each CDR3. The order of the fields is J gene, D gene, V gene, clone size, CDR3 DNA, CDR3 protein. A D gene is named only where the DNA matches it firmly. Some rows mark clone size as missing; the rest say once, few, many or name a class of expanded clone.

J gene: TRBJ2-2
D gene: TRBD2
V gene: TRBV20-1
clone size: NA
CDR3 DNA: TGCAGTGCTAGAGATAGCGGGGGCCGCACCGGGGAGCTGTTTTTT
CDR3 protein: CSARDSGGRTGELFF

J gene: TRBJ2-5
D gene: TRBD2
V gene: TRBV4-2
clone size: many
CDR3 DNA: TGTGCCAGCAGCCAAGCTAGCGGGGGGCAAGAGACCCAGTACTTC
CDR3 protein: CASSQASGGQETQYF

J gene: TRBJ2-5
D gene: TRBD2
V gene: TRBV6-5
clone size: many
CDR3 DNA: TGTGCCAGCAGTCAAGGCGGGGGTGCACAAGAGACCCAGTACTTC
CDR3 protein: CASSQGGGAQETQYF

J gene: TRBJ2-1
D gene: NA
V gene: TRBV20-1
clone size: many
CDR3 DNA: TGCAGTGCTAGAGTACCGGGACGGACCTCCGGTGAGCAGTTCTTC
CDR3 protein: CSARVPGRTSGEQFF

J gene: TRBJ1-5
D gene: NA
V gene: TRBV20-1
clone size: NA
CDR3 DNA: TGCAGTGCTAGATCGAGGGGCTGGAATCAGCCCCAGCATTTT
CDR3 protein: CSARSRGWNQPQHF

J gene: TRBJ1-4
D gene: NA
V gene: TRBV28
clone size: few
CDR3 DNA: TGTGCCAGCAGTCCCGGGACAAGATTTGAAAAACTGTTTTTT
CDR3 protein: CASSPGTRFEKLFF

J gene: TRBJ2-3
D gene: TRBD2
V gene: TRBV20-1
clone size: NA
CDR3 DNA: TGCAGTGCCGATCCAACTAGCGGGGGAGAATCTAGCACAGATACGCAGTATTTT
CDR3 protein: CSADPTSGGESSTDTQYF

J gene: TRBJ1-2
D gene: NA
V gene: TRBV7-2
clone size: NA
CDR3 DNA: TGTGCCAGCAGCTTAGACAGTCCCTATAGCTACACCTTC
CDR3 protein: CASSLDSPYSYTF

J gene: TRBJ2-1
D gene: NA
V gene: TRBV5-1
clone size: NA
CDR3 DNA: TGCGCCAGCAGCTTGTTCACCAGCAGCTCCTACAATGAGCAGTTCTTC
CDR3 protein: CASSLFTSSSYNEQFF

J gene: TRBJ1-2
D gene: NA
V gene: TRBV4-3
clone size: many
CDR3 DNA: TGCGCCAGCAGCGCGACCCTCCAGGGCTATGGCTACACCTTC
CDR3 protein: CASSATLQGYGYTF

J gene: TRBJ1-2
D gene: NA
V gene: TRBV7-2
clone size: NA
CDR3 DNA: TGTGCCAGCAGCCCTGGGATCTTCTATGGCTACACCTTC
CDR3 protein: CASSPGIFYGYTF

J gene: TRBJ1-6
D gene: TRBD1
V gene: TRBV4-2
clone size: few
CDR3 DNA: TGTGCCAGCGGCCAAGCCGGGGACAGGAGCTCCTATAATTCACCCCTCCACTTT
CDR3 protein: CASGQAGDRSSYNSPLHF

J gene: TRBJ2-7
D gene: NA
V gene: TRBV29-1
clone size: many
CDR3 DNA: TGCAGCCCCCGGGACTCACTTTACGAGCAGTACTTC
CDR3 protein: CSPRDSLYEQYF

J gene: TRBJ1-4
D gene: NA
V gene: TRBV20-1
clone size: many
CDR3 DNA: TGCAGTGCTAGAAACGCAGGGAAAGGTGAAAAACTGTTTTTT
CDR3 protein: CSARNAGKGEKLFF

J gene: TRBJ2-7
D gene: TRBD1
V gene: TRBV20-1
clone size: many
CDR3 DNA: TGCAGTGCTAGAGCTAGGGTGGGGGACAGGGCCTCCTACGAGCAGTACTTC
CDR3 protein: CSARARVGDRASYEQYF

J gene: TRBJ2-1
D gene: NA
V gene: TRBV9
clone size: once
CDR3 DNA: TGTGCCAGCACCCTAGGTTTGGCTAAGGGAGACAATGAGCAGCTCTTC
CDR3 protein: CASTLGLAKGDNEQLF

J gene: TRBJ1-5
D gene: TRBD1
V gene: TRBV27
clone size: many
CDR3 DNA: TGTGCCAGCGGGACGGGACAGGGGACCTATCAGCCCCAGCATTTT
CDR3 protein: CASGTGQGTYQPQHF

J gene: TRBJ2-3
D gene: NA
V gene: TRBV7-2
clone size: few
CDR3 DNA: TGTGCCAGTAGACCTGGACGGGGTCGAGGCGCAGATACGCAGTATTTT
CDR3 protein: CASRPGRGRGADTQYF

J gene: TRBJ1-1
D gene: TRBD1
V gene: TRBV20-1
clone size: few
CDR3 DNA: TGCAGTGCTAGTAGGGGGCAGTCTGAAGCTTTCTTT
CDR3 protein: CSASRGQSEAFF

J gene: TRBJ2-6
D gene: NA
V gene: TRBV5-1
clone size: many
CDR3 DNA: TGCGCCAGCAGCTCAGGTCGGGGGCCTGGGGCCAACGTCCTGACTTTC
CDR3 protein: CASSSGRGPGANVLTF

J gene: TRBJ1-5
D gene: NA
V gene: TRBV4-2
clone size: NA
CDR3 DNA: TGTGCCAGCAGCCAAGATGGGCAGAGCAATCAGCCCCGGCATTTT
CDR3 protein: CASSQDGQSNQPRHF

J gene: TRBJ2-3
D gene: NA
V gene: TRBV19
clone size: NA
CDR3 DNA: TGTGCCAGTAGTATACCCCGAAGCACAGATACGCAGTATTTT
CDR3 protein: CASSIPRSTDTQYF

J gene: TRBJ1-5
D gene: TRBD1
V gene: TRBV20-1
clone size: few
CDR3 DNA: TGCAGCGCCGACAGGGGGCGGAATCAGCCCCAGCATTTT
CDR3 protein: CSADRGRNQPQHF

J gene: TRBJ2-6
D gene: NA
V gene: TRBV5-6
clone size: many
CDR3 DNA: TGTGCCAGCAGCCAACAGGGCTCTGGGGCCAACGTCCTGACTTTC
CDR3 protein: CASSQQGSGANVLTF

J gene: TRBJ2-7
D gene: TRBD2
V gene: TRBV2
clone size: many
CDR3 DNA: TGTGCCAGCAGTGTTGGACTAGCGCCCCTTGAGCAGTACTTC
CDR3 protein: CASSVGLAPLEQYF

J gene: TRBJ1-2
D gene: TRBD1
V gene: TRBV20-1
clone size: NA
CDR3 DNA: TGCAGTGCGGGGGACAGGGCTATAAATGGCTACACCTTC
CDR3 protein: CSAGDRAINGYTF

J gene: TRBJ2-5
D gene: NA
V gene: TRBV6-2/TRBV6-3
clone size: NA
CDR3 DNA: TGTGCCAGCAGTTACTTGTCACTCCAAGAGACCCAGTACTTC
CDR3 protein: CASSYLSLQETQYF

J gene: TRBJ2-7
D gene: NA
V gene: TRBV12-3/TRBV12-4
clone size: NA
CDR3 DNA: TGTGCCAGCAGTGTCCGGGACCCCAGCTCCTACAATGAGCAGTACTTC
CDR3 protein: CASSVRDPSSYNEQYF